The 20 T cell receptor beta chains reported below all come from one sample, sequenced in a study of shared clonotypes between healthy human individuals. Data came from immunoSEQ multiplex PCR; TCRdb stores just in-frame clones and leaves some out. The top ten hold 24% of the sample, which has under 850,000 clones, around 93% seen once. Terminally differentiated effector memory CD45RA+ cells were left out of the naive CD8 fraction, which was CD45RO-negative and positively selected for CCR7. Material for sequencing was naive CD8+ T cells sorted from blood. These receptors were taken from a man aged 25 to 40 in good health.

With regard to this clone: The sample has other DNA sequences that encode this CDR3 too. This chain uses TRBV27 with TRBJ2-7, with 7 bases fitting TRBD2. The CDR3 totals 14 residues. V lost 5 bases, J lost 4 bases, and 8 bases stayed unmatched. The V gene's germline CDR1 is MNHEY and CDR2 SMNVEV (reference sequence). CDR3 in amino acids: CASSPSGTIYEQYF. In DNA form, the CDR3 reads TGTGCCAGCAGTCCGTCCGGGACTATATACGAGCAGTACTTC.

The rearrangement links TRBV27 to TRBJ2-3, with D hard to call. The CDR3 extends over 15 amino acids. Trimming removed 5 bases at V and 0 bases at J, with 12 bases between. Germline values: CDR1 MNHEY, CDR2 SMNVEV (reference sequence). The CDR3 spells CASSPTFFSTDTQYF. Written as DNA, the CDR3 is TGTGCCAGCAGTCCGACCTTCTTTAGCACAGATACGCAGTATTTT.

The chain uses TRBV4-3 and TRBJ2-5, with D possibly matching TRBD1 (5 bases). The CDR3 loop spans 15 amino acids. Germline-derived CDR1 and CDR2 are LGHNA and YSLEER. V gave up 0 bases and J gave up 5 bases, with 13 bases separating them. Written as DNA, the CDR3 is TGCGCCAGCAGCCAAGATCTGGCAGGGTGGGAGACCCAGTACTTC. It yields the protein CASSQDLAGWETQYF.

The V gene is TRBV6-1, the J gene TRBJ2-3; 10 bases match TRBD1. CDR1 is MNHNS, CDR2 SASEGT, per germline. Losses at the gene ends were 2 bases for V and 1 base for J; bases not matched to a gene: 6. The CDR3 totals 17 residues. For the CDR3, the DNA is TGTGCCAGCAGTGAACACCCCGGGACAGGGGGCACAGATACGCAGTATTTT. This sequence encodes CASSEHPGTGGTDTQYF.

The chain's CDR3 is CASSIRINTEAFF. The CDR3, as DNA: TGTGCCAGTAGTATAAGGATAAACACTGAAGCTTTCTTT. The chain has TRBV19 and TRBJ1-1, with unresolved D. Trimming stripped 2 bases from V and 2 bases from J, with 6 bases between. This CDR3 has 13 amino acids. Germline loops: CDR1 LNHDA, CDR2 SQIVND (reference sequence).

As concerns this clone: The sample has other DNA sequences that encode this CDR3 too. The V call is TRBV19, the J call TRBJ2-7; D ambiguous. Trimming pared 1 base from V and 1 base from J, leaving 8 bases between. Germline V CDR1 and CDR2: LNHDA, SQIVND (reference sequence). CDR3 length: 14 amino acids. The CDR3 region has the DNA TGTGCCAGTAGTATAGGGGCAGGTTCCTACGAGCAGTACTTC. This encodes CASSIGAGSYEQYF.

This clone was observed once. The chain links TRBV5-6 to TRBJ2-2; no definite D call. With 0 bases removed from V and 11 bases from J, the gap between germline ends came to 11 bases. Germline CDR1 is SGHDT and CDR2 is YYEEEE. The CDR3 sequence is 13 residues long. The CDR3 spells CASSLGPPRELFF. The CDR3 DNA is TGTGCCAGCAGCTTGGGTCCCCCCCGCGAGCTGTTTTTT.

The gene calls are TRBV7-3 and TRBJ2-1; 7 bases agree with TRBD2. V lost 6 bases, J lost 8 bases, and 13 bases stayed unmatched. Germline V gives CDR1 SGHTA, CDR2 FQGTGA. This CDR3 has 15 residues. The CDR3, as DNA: TGTGCCAGCAGTTCCATGCCGGGGGGAGGCTATGAGCAGTTCTTC. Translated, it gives CASSSMPGGGYEQFF.

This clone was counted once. The CDR3 loop reads CASSLVAAETNEKLFF. The CDR3 DNA is TGCGCCAGCAGCTTGGTAGCGGCCGAAACTAATGAAAAACTGTTTTTT. The gene calls are TRBV5-1 and TRBJ1-4, with D uncertain. The CDR3 consists of 16 residues. The V gene lost 0 bases and the J gene lost 1 base, with 10 bases spanning the gap. Germline-derived CDR1 and CDR2 are SGHRS and YFSETQ.

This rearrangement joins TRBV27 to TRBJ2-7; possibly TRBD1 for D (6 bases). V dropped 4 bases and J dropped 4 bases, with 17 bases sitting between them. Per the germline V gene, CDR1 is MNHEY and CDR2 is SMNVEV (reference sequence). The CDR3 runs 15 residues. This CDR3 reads CASSSTGNPGYEQYF. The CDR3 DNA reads TGTGCCAGCAGTTCAACAGGGAACCCGGGATACGAGCAGTACTTC.

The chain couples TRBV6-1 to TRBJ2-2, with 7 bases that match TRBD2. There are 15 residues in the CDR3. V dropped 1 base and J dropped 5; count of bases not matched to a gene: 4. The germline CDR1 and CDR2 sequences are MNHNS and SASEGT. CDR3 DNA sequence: TGTGCCAGCAGTGAAGGGGAGGGATGGACCGGGGAGCTGTTTTTT. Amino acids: CASSEGEGWTGELFF.

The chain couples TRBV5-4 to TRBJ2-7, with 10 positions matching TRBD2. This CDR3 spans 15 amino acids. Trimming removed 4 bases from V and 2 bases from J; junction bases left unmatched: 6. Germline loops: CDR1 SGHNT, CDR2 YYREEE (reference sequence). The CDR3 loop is CASSRAGTSAYEQYF. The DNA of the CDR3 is TGTGCCAGCAGCAGAGCCGGGACTAGCGCCTACGAGCAGTACTTC. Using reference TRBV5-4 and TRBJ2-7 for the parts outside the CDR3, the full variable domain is ETGVTQSPTHLIKTRGQQVTLRCSSQSGHNTVSWYQQALGQGPQFIFQYYREEENGRGNFPPRFSGLQFPNYSSELNVNALELDDSALYLCASSRAGTSAYEQYFGPGTRLTVT.

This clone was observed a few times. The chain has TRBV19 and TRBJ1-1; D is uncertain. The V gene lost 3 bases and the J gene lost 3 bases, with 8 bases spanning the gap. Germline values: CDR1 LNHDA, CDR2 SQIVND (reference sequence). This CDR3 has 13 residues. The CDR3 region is CASSMGSHTEAFF. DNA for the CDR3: TGTGCCAGTAGTATGGGCAGTCACACTGAAGCTTTCTTT.

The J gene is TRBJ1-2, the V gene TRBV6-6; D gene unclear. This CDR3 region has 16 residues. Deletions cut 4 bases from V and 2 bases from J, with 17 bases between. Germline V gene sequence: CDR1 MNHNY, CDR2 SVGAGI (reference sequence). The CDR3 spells CASSSPAFVVNYGYTF. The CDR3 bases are TGTGCCAGCAGTTCCCCCGCCTTTGTTGTGAACTATGGCTACACCTTC.

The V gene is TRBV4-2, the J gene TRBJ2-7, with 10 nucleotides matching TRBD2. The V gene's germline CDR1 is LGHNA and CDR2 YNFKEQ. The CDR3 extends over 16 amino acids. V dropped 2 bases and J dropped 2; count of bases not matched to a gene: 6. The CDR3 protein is CASSQTTSGEPYEQYF. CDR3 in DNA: TGTGCCAGCAGCCAAACAACTAGCGGGGAGCCCTACGAGCAGTACTTC.

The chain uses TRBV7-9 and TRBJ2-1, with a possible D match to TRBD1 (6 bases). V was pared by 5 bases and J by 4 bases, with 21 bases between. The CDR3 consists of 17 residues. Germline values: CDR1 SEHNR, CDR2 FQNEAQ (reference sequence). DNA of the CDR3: TGTGCCAGCAGCCAACCTGGAGGACAGATTACATACAATGAGCAGTTCTTC. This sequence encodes CASSQPGGQITYNEQFF.

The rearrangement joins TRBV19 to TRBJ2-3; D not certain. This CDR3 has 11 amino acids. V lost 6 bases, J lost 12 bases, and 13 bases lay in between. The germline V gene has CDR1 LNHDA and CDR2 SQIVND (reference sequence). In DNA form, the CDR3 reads TGTGCCAGTAGCTTTGGAGTATCTCAGTATTTT. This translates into CASSFGVSQYF. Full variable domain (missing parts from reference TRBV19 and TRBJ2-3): DGGITQSPKYLFRKEGQNVTLSCEQNLNHDAMYWYRQDPGQGLRLIYYSQIVNDFQKGDIAEGYSVSREKKESFPLTVTSAQKNPTAFYLCASSFGVSQYFGPGTRLTVL.

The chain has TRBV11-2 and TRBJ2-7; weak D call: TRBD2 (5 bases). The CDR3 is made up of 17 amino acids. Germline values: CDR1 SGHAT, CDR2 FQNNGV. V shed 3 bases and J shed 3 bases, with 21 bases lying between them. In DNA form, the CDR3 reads TGTGCCAGCAGCTTTTTGGCGGTAGAGGGTCTAAACTACGAGCAGTACTTC. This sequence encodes CASSFLAVEGLNYEQYF.

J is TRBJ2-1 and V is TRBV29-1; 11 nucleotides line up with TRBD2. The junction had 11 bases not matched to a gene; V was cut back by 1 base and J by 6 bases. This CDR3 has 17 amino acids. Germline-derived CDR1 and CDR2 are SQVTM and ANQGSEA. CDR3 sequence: CSVEGVTSGIGGNEQFF. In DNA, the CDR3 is TGCAGCGTTGAAGGAGTGACTAGCGGGATAGGGGGCAATGAGCAGTTCTTC.

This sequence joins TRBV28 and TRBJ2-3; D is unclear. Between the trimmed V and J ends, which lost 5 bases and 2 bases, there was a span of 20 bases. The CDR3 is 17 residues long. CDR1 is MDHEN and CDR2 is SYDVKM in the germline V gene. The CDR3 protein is CASSPNSNLHNTDTQYF. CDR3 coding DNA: TGTGCCAGCAGTCCCAATTCTAACTTACACAACACAGATACGCAGTATTTT. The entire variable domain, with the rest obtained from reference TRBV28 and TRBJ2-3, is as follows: DVKVTQSSRYLVKRTGEKVFLECVQDMDHENMFWYRQDPGLGLRLIYFSYDVKMKEKGDIPEGYSVSREKKERFSLILESASTNQTSMYLCASSPNSNLHNTDTQYFGPGTRLTVL.